A selection of T cell receptor beta chains follows, all from one sample in a study of OX40 agonist ivuxolimab in advanced cancers. TCRdb's copy holds only in-frame clones and misses some; the assay was immunoSEQ multiplex PCR. This repertoire shows 63,000 or so clones, about 89% found once; its top ten account for around 3.9%. Sequenced here: CD4+ or CD8+ T cells sorted from blood, sampled in a trial of the OX40 agonist ivuxolimab. The receptors were sampled from an adult with an advanced solid tumor such as melanoma, head and neck, liver or kidney cancer. Both conserved end residues are part of each CDR3. A D gene is named only where the DNA matches it firmly. Expanded clones get a size class; other rows say once, few or many, or leave the size out.

v_gene	d_gene	len	j_gene	abundance	CDR3aa	CDR3nt
TRBV19	.	14	TRBJ2-1	.	CASSIARGSNEQFF	TGTGCCAGTAGTATAGCACGGGGTAGCAATGAGCAGTTCTTC
TRBV7-3	.	14	TRBJ2-1	.	CASSSGPPGDEQFF	TGTGCCAGCAGCTCCGGGCCGCCCGGGGATGAGCAGTTCTTC
TRBV28	TRBD2	16	TRBJ2-3	.	CASSGLGRANTDTQYF	TGTGCCAGCAGTGGCCTCGGGAGGGCCAATACAGATACGCAGTATTTT
TRBV28	.	12	TRBJ1-1	.	CASSWGGTEAFF	TGTGCCAGCAGTTGGGGGGGCACTGAAGCTTTCTTT
TRBV5-1	TRBD2	17	TRBJ2-1	.	CASTTWFGTSEYNEQFF	TGCGCCAGCACCACTTGGTTCGGGACTAGCGAATACAATGAGCAGTTCTTC
TRBV7-6	TRBD2	16	TRBJ2-3	.	CASSLVASGYTDTQYF	TGTGCCAGCAGCTTAGTCGCTAGCGGATACACAGATACGCAGTATTTT
TRBV5-4	.	11	TRBJ2-7	.	CASSNTGEQYF	TGTGCCAGCAGCAACACGGGCGAGCAGTACTTC
TRBV9	TRBD2	14	TRBJ2-7	.	CASSPGGATYEQYF	TGTGCCAGCAGCCCCGGGGGGGCCACCTACGAGCAGTACTTC
TRBV6-6	TRBD1	15	TRBJ1-5	.	CASTQTGEGNQPQHF	TGTGCCAGCACACAGACAGGGGAGGGGAATCAGCCCCAGCATTTT
TRBV28	.	11	TRBJ1-2	.	CASSFGGGYTF	TGTGCCAGCAGTTTTGGTGGGGGCTACACCTTC
TRBV6-5	.	15	TRBJ2-1	few	CASSVDSGGYNEQFF	TGTGCCAGCAGTGTCGACTCCGGCGGGTACAATGAGCAGTTCTTC
TRBV13	TRBD1	14	TRBJ1-2	.	CASSPWTGPYGYTF	TGTGCCAGCAGCCCCTGGACAGGACCTTATGGCTACACCTTC
TRBV4-1	.	18	TRBJ2-2	.	CASSQDPGTNWNTGELFF	TGCGCCAGCAGCCAAGATCCCGGGACAAACTGGAACACCGGGGAGCTGTTTTTT
TRBV19	.	16	TRBJ1-5	.	CASSSWMGDRNQPQHF	TGTGCCAGTAGTTCCTGGATGGGAGACAGAAATCAGCCCCAGCATTTT
TRBV11-2	.	16	TRBJ2-5	few	CASSLHSDGNQETQYF	TGTGCCAGCAGCTTACATTCCGACGGGAATCAAGAGACCCAGTACTTC
TRBV5-5	.	16	TRBJ1-6	.	CASSFSDRPYNSPLHF	TGTGCCAGCAGCTTCTCGGACAGACCTTATAATTCACCCCTCCACTTT
TRBV28	TRBD2	14	TRBJ2-1	.	CASRISGGYNEQFF	TGTGCCAGCAGAATAAGCGGGGGGTACAATGAGCAGTTCTTC
TRBV27	.	13	TRBJ1-1	.	CASSLARATEAFF	TGTGCCAGCAGTTTGGCCAGGGCCACTGAAGCTTTCTTT
TRBV9	.	14	TRBJ1-1	.	CASSSQGPNTEAFF	TGTGCCAGCAGCTCTCAGGGGCCGAACACTGAAGCTTTCTTT
TRBV9	.	15	TRBJ2-7	once	CASSASERGRGEQYF	TGTGCCAGCAGCGCTTCCGAGAGGGGACGGGGTGAGCAGTACTTC
TRBV29-1	.	13	TRBJ2-7	.	CSVEDGQTYEQYF	TGCAGCGTTGAAGATGGGCAGACCTACGAGCAGTACTTC
TRBV25-1	.	16	TRBJ1-4	.	CASSGNRDPTPEKLFF	TGTGCCAGCAGTGGAAATAGGGATCCAACCCCAGAAAAACTGTTTTTT
TRBV13	.	17	TRBJ2-3	.	CASSFQLGFKATDTQYF	TGTGCCAGCAGCTTTCAACTCGGCTTTAAGGCGACAGATACGCAGTATTTT
TRBV7-9	TRBD1	11	TRBJ2-5	once	CASSSGGTQYF	TGTGCCAGCAGCTCAGGGGGGACCCAGTACTTC
TRBV27	.	13	TRBJ2-7	few	CASSFGASYEQYF	TGTGCCAGCAGTTTCGGCGCATCCTACGAGCAGTACTTC
TRBV18	.	14	TRBJ2-1	.	CASSTPGPYNEQFF	TGTGCCAGCTCAACGCCGGGCCCATACAATGAGCAGTTCTTC
TRBV7-9	.	10	TRBJ2-1	.	CASGVYEQFF	TGTGCCAGCGGCGTGTATGAGCAGTTCTTC
TRBV2	.	17	TRBJ1-5	.	CASSEAGTANSNQPQHF	TGTGCCAGCAGTGAAGCTGGGACCGCTAATAGCAATCAGCCCCAGCATTTT
TRBV27	TRBD1	15	TRBJ2-7	once	CASSHTGTASYEQYF	TGTGCCAGCAGCCATACCGGGACAGCCTCCTACGAGCAGTACTTC
TRBV19	.	13	TRBJ2-1	.	CASSIGVSSEQFF	TGTGCCAGTAGTATAGGAGTCTCGAGTGAGCAGTTCTTC
TRBV5-5	.	16	TRBJ1-2	.	CASSLVMLPPTYGYTF	TGTGCCAGCAGCTTGGTCATGCTCCCTCCTACCTATGGCTACACCTTC
TRBV28	TRBD1	15	TRBJ1-2	.	CASSYGQGVHYGYTF	TGTGCCAGCAGTTACGGACAGGGGGTTCACTATGGCTACACCTTC
TRBV7-9	.	12	TRBJ2-7	.	CASSLRGYEQYF	TGTGCCAGCAGCTTGAGGGGCTACGAGCAGTACTTC
TRBV7-2	TRBD2	19	TRBJ2-2	.	CASSLVFGTSGRGTGELFF	TGTGCCAGCAGCTTAGTGTTCGGGACTAGCGGGAGAGGCACCGGGGAGCTGTTTTTT
TRBV7-8	TRBD2	13	TRBJ2-3	.	CASSRLAGDTQYF	TGTGCCAGCAGCAGACTAGCGGGTGATACGCAGTATTTT
TRBV7-6	.	15	TRBJ2-2	.	CASSPLTANTGELFF	TGTGCCAGCAGCCCCCTGACAGCGAACACCGGGGAGCTGTTTTTT
TRBV10-3	.	13	TRBJ1-1	few	CAISEHVNTEAFF	TGTGCCATCAGTGAACATGTGAACACTGAAGCTTTCTTT
TRBV10-3	.	11	TRBJ2-7	.	CAISDSYEQYF	TGTGCCATCAGTGACTCCTACGAGCAGTACTTC
TRBV7-6	.	17	TRBJ2-2	.	CASSLPDLSPVTGELFF	TGTGCCAGCAGCCTTCCGGACTTGTCGCCTGTTACCGGGGAGCTGTTTTTT
TRBV4-3	TRBD2	15	TRBJ2-5	.	CASSQRGGSDETQYF	TGCGCCAGCAGCCAAAGAGGCGGGAGTGATGAGACCCAGTACTTC
TRBV28	TRBD1	13	TRBJ2-1	.	CATQGQGVEEQFF	TGTGCCACCCAGGGACAGGGAGTTGAGGAGCAGTTCTTC
TRBV19	TRBD1	13	TRBJ1-3	.	CASSGRQGNTIYF	TGTGCCAGTAGTGGACGACAGGGGAACACCATATATTTT
TRBV4-2	TRBD2	13	TRBJ2-7	.	CASSQEVSSGDSF	TGTGCCAGCAGCCAAGAGGTGTCTAGCGGGGACAGTTTC
TRBV27	.	15	TRBJ2-1	.	CASSLTLTSYNEQFF	TGTGCCAGCAGTTTAACGTTAACCTCCTACAATGAGCAGTTCTTC
TRBV5-4	TRBD2	15	TRBJ2-7	.	CASSWGLAGAIEQYF	TGTGCCAGCAGCTGGGGACTAGCGGGTGCTATCGAGCAGTACTTC
TRBV28	.	18	TRBJ2-7	.	CASTLRPLNKGSSYEQYF	TGTGCCAGCACCTTAAGGCCCCTGAACAAGGGAAGCTCCTACGAGCAGTACTTC
TRBV9	.	13	TRBJ2-1	.	CASSGPYYNEQFF	TGTGCCAGCAGCGGCCCCTACTACAATGAGCAGTTCTTC
TRBV9	TRBD2	18	TRBJ2-1	.	CASSVELAGVPPYNEQFF	TGTGCCAGCAGCGTAGAACTAGCGGGAGTACCCCCCTACAATGAGCAGTTCTTC
TRBV2	.	16	TRBJ2-2	.	CASSDPWTQGAGELFF	TGTGCCAGCAGTGATCCCTGGACCCAAGGTGCCGGGGAGCTGTTTTTT
TRBV6-6	.	11	TRBJ2-1	.	CASSYSNEQFF	TGTGCCAGCAGTTACTCGAATGAGCAGTTCTTC